This T cell receptor (beta chain) was documented in a study of T cells after yellow fever vaccination. Whole-study findings and limits: Peak timing came faster in the weaker secondary response, day 5 versus 15. The booster saw the reappearance of most primary-vaccination clones (around 95% CD4, about 88% CD8).

As for this clonotype: Its antigen remains unknown.

The J segment lost 4 bases and the V segment lost 3 bases, leaving 7 bases of the junction unmatched. Germline CDR1 is SGDLS and CDR2 is YYNGEE. The CDR3 spans 15 residues. A process of 5'RACE template switching, which added a universal primer site and UMIs, was used to make TCR cDNA. TCRdb reanalysed the 5' RACE reads using MiXCR and keeps one entry per CDR3 protein. Of 120,000 or so distinct CDR3 sequences listed, 15% are singletons. The sample in question was CD8+ T cells sorted from PBMCs, obtained 5 days after the yellow fever booster vaccination. This sequence was found in a man aged 18 to 29 who received the YFV17D yellow fever vaccine. The gene calls are TRBV9 and TRBJ2-5, with 9 bases lining up with TRBD2. CDR3 residues: CASSGSGGGAETQYF. CDR3 sequence (DNA): TGTGCCAGCAGCGGATCCGGCGGGGGGGCAGAGACCCAGTACTTC. Filled out from reference TRBV9 and TRBJ2-5, the complete variable domain reads DSGVTQTPKHLITATGQRVTLRCSPRSGDLSVYWYQQSLDQGLQFLIQYYNGEERAKGNILERFSAQQFPDLHSELNLSSLELGDSALYFCASSGSGGGAETQYFGPGTRLLVL.